This T cell receptor beta chain was observed in a study of blood T cell repertoires in COVID-19 (dated by TCRdb to 2020 to 2022). In terms of the full investigation: Samples covering the acute and convalescent phases of COVID-19 were provided by collaborators in the United States, Italy and Spain. A freely available public database, intended as a resource for researchers studying the immune response to SARS-CoV-2, is where the repertoires were released. The prospective study material was composed of cDNA or gDNA derived from T cells, B-cell-depleted T cells, or PBMCs. Samples were obtained from the ongoing ImmuneRACE study (first 160 participants) and from about 1,300 subjects provided by 6 global collaborators. Deeply sampled blood TCRbeta repertoires from subjects exposed to, actively infected with, or recovered from COVID-19 were included in the dataset. Where HLA class I and class II types were available, the types were taken from metadata supplied by the sample provider, not from assay-based typing. The sample metadata nearly always contained a de-identified subject ID, COVID-19 status, age in years and sex.

As concerns this clone: The target of this receptor is not known. One base away there is no much larger clone; base qualities are not given.

Overall results and qualifications from the work: Clinical and demographic metadata were provided uncurated, with the amount varying by source and participant.

The immunoSEQ Assay, a bias-controlled multiplex PCR, was used to amplify TCRbeta CDR3 regions from genomic DNA. The source study handled its data this way. Within the assay, amplification of reference gene primers was used to estimate how many nucleated cells each sample contained. To quantify the absolute abundance of each unique TCRbeta CDR3 rearrangement, sequence reads were collapsed and filtered. For each sample, productive Simpson clonality was calculated by taking the square root of Simpson's diversity index across productive rearrangements. TCRdb limited this immuneACCESS table to in-frame rearrangements with V and J called. A share of clones is missing; checked studies link under half to unresolved V genes, and the rest is unexplained. The D gene and trimming were derived from the DNA, and the V and J assignments and clone size from that table. Present in this sample are 120,000 to 150,000 clones, approximately 90% of which were seen just once. Around 10% of the sample comes from the top ten.

The CDR3, from cysteine to phenylalanine, totals 13 residues. The only DNA kept is the CDR3, 39 bases in frame from the first base. Sequences GTSNPN (CDR1) and SVGIG (CDR2) are obtained from the germline V gene (reference sequence). Between the V and J ends, shortened by 0 bases and 3 bases respectively, the junction contains 8 bases. Collaborating institutions collected whole blood in K2EDTA tubes following their own protocols. For TCRbeta analysis, collaborators shipped samples in one of three forms: frozen whole blood, isolated PBMCs, or DNA extracted from either of those sample types. The source is an elderly woman with acute or convalescent COVID-19. The sequenced sample consisted of peripheral blood. The sequence joins TRBV30 to TRBJ1-2, with the D gene not clear enough to name. The DNA sequence is as follows: TGTGCCTGGAGTGTAGCCATGGACTATGGCTACACCTTC. Its amino acids are CAWSVAMDYGYTF.